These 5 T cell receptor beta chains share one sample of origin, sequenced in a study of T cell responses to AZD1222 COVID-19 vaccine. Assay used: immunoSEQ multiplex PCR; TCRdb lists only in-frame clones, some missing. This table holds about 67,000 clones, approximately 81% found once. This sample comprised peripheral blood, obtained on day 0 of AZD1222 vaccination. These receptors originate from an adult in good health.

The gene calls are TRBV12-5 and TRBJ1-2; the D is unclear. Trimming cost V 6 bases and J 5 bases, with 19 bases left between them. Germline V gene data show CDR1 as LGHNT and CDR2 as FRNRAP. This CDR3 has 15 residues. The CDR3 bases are TGTGCTAGTGGGAGGAGGGATAGGATCCCATATGGCTACACCTTC. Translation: CASGRRDRIPYGYTF.

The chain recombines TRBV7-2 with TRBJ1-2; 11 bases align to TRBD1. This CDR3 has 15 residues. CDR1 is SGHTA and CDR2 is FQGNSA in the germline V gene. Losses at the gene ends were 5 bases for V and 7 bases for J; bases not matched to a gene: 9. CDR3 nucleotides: TGTGCCAGCAGCCCAAGGGCCGGGACAGGGGGTGGCTACACCTTC. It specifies CASSPRAGTGGGYTF.

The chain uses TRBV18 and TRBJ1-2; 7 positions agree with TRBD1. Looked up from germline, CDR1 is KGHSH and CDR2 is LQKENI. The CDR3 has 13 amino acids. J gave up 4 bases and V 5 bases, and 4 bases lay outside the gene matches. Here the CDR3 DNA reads TGTGCCAGCTCAGAGACAGGGTCCTATGGCTACACCTTC. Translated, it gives CASSETGSYGYTF.

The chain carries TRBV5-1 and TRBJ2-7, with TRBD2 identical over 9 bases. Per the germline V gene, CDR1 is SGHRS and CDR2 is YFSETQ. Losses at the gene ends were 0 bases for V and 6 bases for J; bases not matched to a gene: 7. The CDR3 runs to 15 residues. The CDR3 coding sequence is TGCGCCAGCAGCTTGGTGACTAGCGGAGTCGGCGAGCAGTACTTC. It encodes CASSLVTSGVGEQYF. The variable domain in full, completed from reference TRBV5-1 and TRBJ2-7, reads KAGVTQTPRYLIKTRGQQVTLSCSPISGHRSVSWYQQTPGQGLQFLFEYFSETQRNKGNFPGRFSGRQFSNSRSEMNVSTLELGDSALYLCASSLVTSGVGEQYFGPGTRLTVT.

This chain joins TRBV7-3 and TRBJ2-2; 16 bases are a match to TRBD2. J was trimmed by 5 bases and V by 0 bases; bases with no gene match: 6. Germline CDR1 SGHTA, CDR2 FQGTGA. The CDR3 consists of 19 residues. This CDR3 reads CASSLTPGLAGGKTGELFF. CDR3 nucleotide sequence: TGTGCCAGCAGCTTAACGCCGGGACTAGCGGGAGGGAAAACCGGGGAGCTGTTTTTT.